The 26 T cell receptor beta chains below come from one sample, sequenced in a study of T cells after yellow fever vaccination. TCRdb re-derived calls from the 5' RACE reads in MiXCR, one entry per CDR3 protein. The sample records some 200,000 distinct CDR3 sequences, 3% to 4% being singletons. The specimen was CD4+ T cells sorted from PBMCs, collected 10 days after the yellow fever booster vaccination. These receptors came from a man between 18 and 29 years old who received the YFV17D yellow fever vaccine.

The chain uses TRBV5-1 and TRBJ2-1; tentatively, D is TRBD1 (5 bases). CDR1 is SGHRS and CDR2 is YFSETQ in the germline V gene. This CDR3 contains 14 residues. The V gene lost 0 bases and the J gene lost 7 bases, with 11 bases spanning the gap. CDR3 residues: CASSLGQGQNEQFF. Written as DNA, the CDR3 is TGCGCCAGCAGCTTGGGGCAGGGCCAGAATGAGCAGTTCTTC. The whole variable domain, remainder taken from reference TRBV5-1 and TRBJ2-1, is KAGVTQTPRYLIKTRGQQVTLSCSPISGHRSVSWYQQTPGQGLQFLFEYFSETQRNKGNFPGRFSGRQFSNSRSEMNVSTLELGDSALYLCASSLGQGQNEQFFGPGTRLTVL.

The chain carries TRBV27 and TRBJ1-1; a possible D gene is TRBD1 (5 bases). Germline V gene sequence: CDR1 MNHEY, CDR2 SMNVEV (reference sequence). The CDR3 is 14 residues long. The V end lost 0 bases, the J end lost 4 bases, and 9 bases lay between the germline ends. DNA of the CDR3: TGTGCCAGCAGTTTATCTGGGGGTACCACTGAAGCTTTCTTT. Its translation is CASSLSGGTTEAFF.

This clonotype was seen many times. The chain uses TRBV5-6 and TRBJ2-3; D not certain. The CDR3 consists of 16 residues. The V gene's germline CDR1 is SGHDT and CDR2 YYEEEE. With 1 base removed from V and 4 bases from J, the gap between germline ends came to 16 bases. The CDR3 DNA sequence: TGTGCCAGCAGCTTGAACCTCTACCTAGTAGCAGATACGCAGTATTTT. This translates into CASSLNLYLVADTQYF.

This clonotype was seen repeatedly, ten times or more. The CDR3 reads CSATQDRGGADGYTF. The CDR3 nucleotides are TGCAGTGCTACGCAGGACAGGGGTGGTGCGGATGGCTACACCTTC. The chain couples TRBV20-1 to TRBJ1-2; 9 bases agree with TRBD1. CDR3 length equals 15 residues. The J segment lost 6 bases and the V segment lost 4 bases, leaving 12 bases of the junction unmatched. CDR1 is DFQATT, CDR2 SNEGSKA, per germline (reference sequence).

The chain is built from TRBV25-1 and TRBJ2-7, with 7 bases fitting TRBD2. V lost 2 bases and J lost 5; bases outside the gene matches: 12. Germline V gives CDR1 MGHDK, CDR2 SYGVNS. The CDR3 length is 16 residues. The CDR3 loop reads CASSEGGPAGWDEQYF. The CDR3 bases are TGTGCCAGCAGTGAAGGAGGCCCAGCGGGGTGGGACGAGCAGTACTTC.

The chain recombines TRBV7-9 with TRBJ2-1, with 9 nucleotides matching TRBD2. J was trimmed by 9 bases and V by 5 bases; bases with no gene match: 11. This CDR3 has 15 residues. Germline-derived CDR1 and CDR2 are SEHNR and FQNEAQ (reference sequence). Here the CDR3 DNA reads TGTGCCAGCAGCCGTCGCGGGGGGGACGGGGTTGAGCAGTTCTTC. Translated, it gives CASSRRGGDGVEQFF.

This clonotype was observed a handful of times. The rearrangement uses TRBV27 and TRBJ1-1; D uncertain. Trimming removed 4 bases at V and 1 base at J, with 7 bases between. The CDR3 is 13 residues long. The germline V gene has CDR1 MNHEY and CDR2 SMNVEV (reference sequence). CDR3 loop: CASSWWENTEAFF. The CDR3 DNA is TGTGCCAGCAGTTGGTGGGAGAACACTGAAGCTTTCTTT.

This clonotype has ten or more counts. This chain joins TRBV20-1 and TRBJ2-1; a possible D gene is TRBD2 (5 bases). The CDR3 is made up of 16 amino acids. Trimming removed 6 bases from V and 0 bases from J, with 18 bases in between. The V gene's germline CDR1 is DFQATT and CDR2 SNEGSKA (reference sequence). CDR3 in DNA: TGCAGTGCCAGCCGCCCAGTTGGAGGCTCCTACAATGAGCAGTTCTTC. As protein: CSASRPVGGSYNEQFF.

This clonotype was recorded at least ten times. This chain joins TRBV4-1 and TRBJ1-1; D unclear. The CDR3 runs to 14 residues. V lost 0 bases, J lost 1 base, and 6 bases lay in between. CDR1 and CDR2 (germline): MGHRA, YSYEKL. The CDR3 region has the DNA TGCGCCAGCAGCCAAGAATACTGGAACACTGAAGCTTTCTTT. This codes for CASSQEYWNTEAFF.

DNA for the CDR3: TGCGCCAGCAGCACAACAGGGGGTGCGGGTTTCGATGAGCAGTTCTTC. Translated, it gives CASSTTGGAGFDEQFF. The rearrangement uses TRBV5-1 and TRBJ2-1; 8 nucleotides line up with TRBD1. CDR3 length: 16 residues. Germline V gene lookup returns CDR1 SGHRS and CDR2 YFSETQ. J was trimmed by 8 bases and V by 4 bases; bases with no gene match: 14.

This clonotype has ten or more counts. The V and J genes are TRBV20-1 and TRBJ2-1; TRBD1 aligns across 10 bases. Trimming took 5 bases from V and 6 from J; bases not matched to a gene: 4. Germline CDR1 and CDR2: DFQATT and SNEGSKA (reference sequence). CDR3 length: 13 residues. The CDR3 loop reads CSALRQGANEQFF. In nucleotides, the CDR3 is TGCAGTGCTCTCCGACAGGGGGCCAATGAGCAGTTCTTC.

This chain uses TRBV5-1 with TRBJ1-2; possible D gene TRBD1, 5 bases. Germline CDR1 is SGHRS and CDR2 is YFSETQ. V was trimmed by 0 bases and J by 0 bases, leaving 9 bases between them. The CDR3 contains 15 residues. The CDR3 sequence is CASSLGQGANYGYTF. The CDR3 DNA sequence: TGCGCCAGCAGCTTGGGGCAGGGTGCTAACTATGGCTACACCTTC.

This clonotype was counted many times. V gene TRBV5-1 combines with J gene TRBJ1-2, with a tentative D call TRBD1 (6 bases). The V and J ends lost 5 bases and 0 bases respectively, with 11 bases between them. Germline V gene sequence: CDR1 SGHRS, CDR2 YFSETQ. The CDR3 totals 14 residues. The CDR3 bases are TGCGCCAGCAGTTACCGGACAGCTAACTATGGCTACACCTTC. Amino acid sequence: CASSYRTANYGYTF. Using reference TRBV5-1 and TRBJ1-2 for the parts outside the CDR3, the full variable domain is KAGVTQTPRYLIKTRGQQVTLSCSPISGHRSVSWYQQTPGQGLQFLFEYFSETQRNKGNFPGRFSGRQFSNSRSEMNVSTLELGDSALYLCASSYRTANYGYTFGSGTRLTVV.

There are many counts of this clonotype. The V and J genes are TRBV7-8 and TRBJ2-5, with D perhaps matching TRBD2 (7 bases). Per the germline V gene, CDR1 is SGHVS and CDR2 is FQNEAQ. Trimming cost V 4 bases and J 9 bases, with 24 bases left between them. This CDR3 contains 16 residues. CDR3 bases: TGTGCCAGCAGCTCAGCCCGCGGGGGCGGAGCCGAGGCCCAGTACTTC. This translates into CASSSARGGGAEAQYF. The entire variable domain, with the rest obtained from reference TRBV7-8 and TRBJ2-5, is as follows: GAGVSQSPRYKVAKRGQDVALRCDPISGHVSLFWYQQALGQGPEFLTYFQNEAQLDKSGLPSDRFFAERPEGSVSTLKIQRTQQEDSAVYLCASSSARGGGAEAQYFGPGTRLLVL.

This clonotype was seen repeatedly, ten times or more. CDR3 sequence (DNA): TGTGCCAGCAGCTTAGAGTGGGTTCAGGGCTACACCTTC. The encoded protein is CASSLEWVQGYTF. The rearrangement uses TRBV7-8 and TRBJ1-2; D unresolved. The CDR3 runs to 13 residues. The V gene's germline CDR1 is SGHVS and CDR2 FQNEAQ. Trimming stripped 1 base from V and 8 bases from J, with 11 bases between.

This clonotype was picked up many times. The gene calls are TRBV20-1 and TRBJ1-4; the match to TRBD1 covers 8 bases. V dropped 3 bases and J dropped 5; count of bases not matched to a gene: 2. The CDR3 covers 13 residues. CDR1 DFQATT and CDR2 SNEGSKA come from the germline V gene (reference sequence). The CDR3 loop reads CSARRQGNEKLFF. DNA of the CDR3: TGCAGTGCTAGGCGACAGGGGAATGAAAAACTGTTTTTT.

There are a few counts of this clonotype. The J gene is TRBJ1-3, the V gene TRBV4-1; TRBD1 matches at 11 bases. The CDR3 sequence is 19 residues long. The ends lost 3 bases at V and 0 bases at J; junction bases unmatched: 10. Germline loops: CDR1 MGHRA, CDR2 YSYEKL. The CDR3 region has the DNA TGCGCCAGCAGCCATCGGACAGGGGGCGGTAGTTTCTCTGGAAACACCATATATTTT. Translating it yields CASSHRTGGGSFSGNTIYF.

There are many counts of this clonotype. The V and J genes are TRBV12-5 and TRBJ2-2; either TRBD1 or TRBD2 may supply D (5 bases each). There are 16 residues in the CDR3. Trimming removed 5 bases from V and 6 bases from J, with 19 bases in between. The germline CDR1 and CDR2 sequences are LGHNT and FRNRAP. The CDR3 here is CASGLGTLDTAGELFF. CDR3 sequence (DNA): TGTGCTAGTGGTCTAGGGACCTTAGACACGGCCGGGGAGCTGTTTTTT. Combining the CDR3 with reference TRBV12-5 and TRBJ2-2 gives the whole variable domain DARVTQTPRHKVTEMGQEVTMRCQPILGHNTVFWYRQTMMQGLELLAYFRNRAPLDDSGMPKDRFSAEMPDATLATLKIQPSEPRDSAVYFCASGLGTLDTAGELFFGEGSRLTVL.

Ten or more counts support this clonotype. CDR3 DNA: TGTGCCAGCAGCACGGGACAAGACTTCTCCTACGAGCAGTACTTC. This codes for CASSTGQDFSYEQYF. The chain is built from TRBV12-3 or TRBV12-4 and TRBJ2-7; D possibly corresponds to TRBD1 (6 bases). The CDR3 spans 15 residues. Trimming cost V 6 bases and J 0 bases, with 15 bases left between them.

Only a few counts were recorded for this clonotype. The rearrangement joins TRBV5-6 to TRBJ2-5; 7 positions agree with TRBD2. The CDR3 runs to 15 residues. Germline V gene lookup returns CDR1 SGHDT and CDR2 YYEEEE. The ends lost 6 bases at V and 5 bases at J; junction bases unmatched: 13. CDR3 amino acids: CASTATSGGGETQYF. The CDR3 DNA follows: TGTGCCAGCACCGCAACGTCCGGCGGGGGTGAGACCCAGTACTTC.

V and J are TRBV20-1 and TRBJ1-1; possible D gene TRBD1, 5 bases. CDR1 and CDR2 from the germline V gene are DFQATT and SNEGSKA (reference sequence). V was clipped by 3 bases and J by 1 base, with 15 bases between them. The CDR3 spans 15 residues. The CDR3 DNA follows: TGCAGTGCTAGGGACCCTAAGACAGCGAACACTGAAGCTTTCTTT. It translates to CSARDPKTANTEAFF.

This clonotype was seen ten or more times. The chain is built from TRBV21-1 and TRBJ2-7; the D call TRBD2 from the table was never checked on the DNA. TRBV21-1 counts as a pseudogene. This CDR3 contains 20 residues. The DNA of the CDR3 is TGTGCCAGCAGCAAAGGGGACCCGGGACTAGCGGGGGGGAGCTCCTACGAGCAGTACGTC. Protein: CASSKGDPGLAGGSSYEQYV.

In this sample, this clonotype turned up many times. The rearrangement links TRBV6-2 or TRBV6-3 to TRBJ1-2, with TRBD1 as a possible D gene (6 bases). The V end was cut by 2 bases, the J end by 5 bases, with 15 bases between. This CDR3 is built from 15 residues. The V gene's germline CDR1 is MNHEY and CDR2 SVGEGT. CDR3 nucleotides: TGTGCCAGCAGTTACCAACAACAGGGCTGGTATGGCTACACCTTC. Translation: CASSYQQQGWYGYTF.

This clonotype was recorded a few times. V usage is TRBV11-2 and J usage is TRBJ1-5; D possibly corresponds to TRBD1 (6 bases). The germline V and J ends were trimmed by 6 bases and 7 bases, with 13 bases remaining between them. There are 13 residues in the CDR3. Germline assignment: CDR1 SGHAT and CDR2 FQNNGV. CDR3 sequence (DNA): TGTGCCAGCAGATACAGGGAATCGCAGCCCCAGCATTTT. Translating gives CASRYRESQPQHF.

The gene calls are TRBV30 and TRBJ2-5; no clear D. Trimming stripped 4 bases from V and 3 bases from J, with 18 bases between. This CDR3 is built from 15 residues. Germline-derived CDR1 and CDR2 are GTSNPN and SVGIG (reference sequence). CDR3 in amino acids: CAWIYEEQMKETQYF. CDR3 nucleotides: TGTGCCTGGATCTACGAGGAGCAGATGAAAGAGACCCAGTACTTC.

Ten or more counts support this clonotype. The J gene is TRBJ2-3, the V gene TRBV7-2; D uncertain. Germline CDR1 is SGHTA and CDR2 is FQGNSA. Trimming stripped 4 bases from V and 4 bases from J, with 15 bases between. The CDR3 extends over 15 amino acids. The CDR3 nucleotides are TGTGCCAGCAGCTCGTACCCCGCCTCGGCAGATACGCAGTATTTT. Its translation: CASSSYPASADTQYF.